Only a few counts were recorded for the clone carrying this T cell receptor beta chain. The antigen is not known. The sample originates from a study of blood T cells in healthy people across ages. General study findings and limits: Considered underestimates were the diversity estimates obtained from one million T cells.

Looked up from germline, CDR1 is SGHVS and CDR2 is FQNEAQ. Deletions cut 5 bases from V and 8 bases from J, with 16 bases between. CDR3 length: 13 residues. The second PCR ran roughly 7 to 11 cycles with a sample-barcoded 5' primer and J-beta primers. TCRdb ran MiXCR on the 5' RACE reads and lists one entry per CDR3 protein. The table includes about 1.6 million distinct CDR3 sequences, around 36% detected once. Sequenced material: blood. The TCR was taken from a woman aged 30 to 39 in good health. This sequence joins TRBV7-8 and TRBJ2-7; no firm D call. The CDR3 sequence is CASSLGPSRKQYF. CDR3 nucleotide sequence: TGTGCCAGCAGCCTCGGACCATCACGAAAGCAGTACTTC.